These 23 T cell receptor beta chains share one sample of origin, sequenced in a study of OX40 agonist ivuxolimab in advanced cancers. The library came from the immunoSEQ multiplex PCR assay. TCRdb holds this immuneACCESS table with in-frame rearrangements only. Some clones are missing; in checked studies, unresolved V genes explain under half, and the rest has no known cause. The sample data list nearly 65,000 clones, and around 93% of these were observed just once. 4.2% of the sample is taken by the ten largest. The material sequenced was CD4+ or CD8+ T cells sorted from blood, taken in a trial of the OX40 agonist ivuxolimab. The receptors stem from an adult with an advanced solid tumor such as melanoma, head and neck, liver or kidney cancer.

The CDR3 sequence is CASSPEEGFGTQYF. In DNA form, the CDR3 reads TGTGCCAGCAGCCCAGAAGAGGGTTTCGGGACCCAGTACTTC. The chain has TRBV5-5 and TRBJ2-5; D possibly corresponds to TRBD2 (5 bases). Germline CDR1 and CDR2: SGHKS and YYEKEE (reference sequence). Trimming took off 4 bases at V and 7 bases at J, with 17 bases between the two ends. The CDR3 extends over 14 amino acids.

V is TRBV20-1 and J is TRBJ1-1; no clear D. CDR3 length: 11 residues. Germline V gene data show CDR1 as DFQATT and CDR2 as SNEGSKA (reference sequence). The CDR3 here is CSTRLGSEAFF. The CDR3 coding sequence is TGCAGCACCCGGCTAGGTTCTGAAGCTTTCTTT.

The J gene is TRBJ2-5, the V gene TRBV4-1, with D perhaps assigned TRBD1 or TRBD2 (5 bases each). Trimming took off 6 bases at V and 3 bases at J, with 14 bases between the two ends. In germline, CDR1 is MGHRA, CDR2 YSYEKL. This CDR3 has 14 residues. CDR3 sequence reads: CASSSVGVEETQYF. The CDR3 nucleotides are TGCGCCAGCAGTTCCGTGGGGGTAGAAGAGACCCAGTACTTC.

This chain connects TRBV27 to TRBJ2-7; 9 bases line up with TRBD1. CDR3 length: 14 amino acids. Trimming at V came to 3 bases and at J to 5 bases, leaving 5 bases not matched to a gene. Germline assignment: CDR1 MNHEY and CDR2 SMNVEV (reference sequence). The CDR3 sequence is CASSLGTGSHEQYV. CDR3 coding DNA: TGTGCCAGCAGTTTGGGGACAGGGAGCCACGAGCAGTACGTC.

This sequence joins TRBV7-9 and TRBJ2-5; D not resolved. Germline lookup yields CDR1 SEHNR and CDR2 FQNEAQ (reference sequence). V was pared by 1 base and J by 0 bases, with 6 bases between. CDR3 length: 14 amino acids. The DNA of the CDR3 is TGTGCCAGCAGCTTAGTAGTCAACCAAGAGACCCAGTACTTC. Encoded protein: CASSLVVNQETQYF.

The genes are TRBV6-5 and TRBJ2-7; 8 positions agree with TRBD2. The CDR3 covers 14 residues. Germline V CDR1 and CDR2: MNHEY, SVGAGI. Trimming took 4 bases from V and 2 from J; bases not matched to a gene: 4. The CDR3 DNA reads TGTGCCAGCAGTTTAGCGGGACGGCCCTACGAGCAGTACTTC. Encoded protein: CASSLAGRPYEQYF.

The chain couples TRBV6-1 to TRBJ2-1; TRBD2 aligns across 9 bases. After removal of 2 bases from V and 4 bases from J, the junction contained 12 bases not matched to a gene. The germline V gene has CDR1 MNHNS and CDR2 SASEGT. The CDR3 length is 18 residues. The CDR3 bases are TGTGCCAGCAGTGAACCCGTAGCGGGAGTCCTCCTTTACAATGAGCAGTTCTTC. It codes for CASSEPVAGVLLYNEQFF.

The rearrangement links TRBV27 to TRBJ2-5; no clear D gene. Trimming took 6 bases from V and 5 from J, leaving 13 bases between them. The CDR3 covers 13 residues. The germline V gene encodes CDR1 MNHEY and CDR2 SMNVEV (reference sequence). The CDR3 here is CASSSPLDETQYF. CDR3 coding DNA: TGTGCCAGCAGCTCGCCCCTGGACGAGACCCAGTACTTC.

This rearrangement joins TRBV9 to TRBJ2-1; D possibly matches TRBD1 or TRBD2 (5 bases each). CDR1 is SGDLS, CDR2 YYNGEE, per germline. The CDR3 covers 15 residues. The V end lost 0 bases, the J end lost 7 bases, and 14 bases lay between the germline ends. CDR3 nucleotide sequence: TGTGCCAGCAGCGTAGCTGCAAGGGGACGGAATGAGCAGTTCTTC. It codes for CASSVAARGRNEQFF.

DNA for the CDR3: TGTGCCAGCAGCCTACCCTATCTAGCGGGAGTCGAGACCCAGTACTTC. Its protein product is CASSLPYLAGVETQYF. The rearrangement links TRBV7-9 to TRBJ2-5, with TRBD2 matching over 10 bases. V lost 5 bases to trimming and J lost 5 bases; unmatched junction nucleotides: 11. The V gene's germline CDR1 is SEHNR and CDR2 FQNEAQ (reference sequence). There are 16 residues in the CDR3.

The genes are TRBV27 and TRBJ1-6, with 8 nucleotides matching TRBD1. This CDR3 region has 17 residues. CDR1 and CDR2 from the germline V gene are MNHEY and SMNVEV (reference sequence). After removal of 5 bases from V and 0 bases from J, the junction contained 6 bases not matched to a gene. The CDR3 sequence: CASSATGDSSYNSPLHF. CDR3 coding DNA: TGTGCCAGCAGTGCGACAGGGGACAGCTCCTATAATTCACCCCTCCACTTT.

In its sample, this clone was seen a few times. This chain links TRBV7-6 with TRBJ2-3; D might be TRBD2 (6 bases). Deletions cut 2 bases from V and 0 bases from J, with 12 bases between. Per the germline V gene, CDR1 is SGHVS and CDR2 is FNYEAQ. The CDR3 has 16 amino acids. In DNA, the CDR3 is TGTGCCAGCAGCTTATGGAGCGGGTCTAGCACAGATACGCAGTATTTT. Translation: CASSLWSGSSTDTQYF.

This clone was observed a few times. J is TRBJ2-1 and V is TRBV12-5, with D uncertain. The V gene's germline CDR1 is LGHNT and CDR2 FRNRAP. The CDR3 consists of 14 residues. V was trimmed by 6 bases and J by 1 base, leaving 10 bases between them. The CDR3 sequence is CASGHFGSYNEQFF. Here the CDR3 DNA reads TGTGCTAGTGGCCACTTTGGGTCCTACAATGAGCAGTTCTTC.

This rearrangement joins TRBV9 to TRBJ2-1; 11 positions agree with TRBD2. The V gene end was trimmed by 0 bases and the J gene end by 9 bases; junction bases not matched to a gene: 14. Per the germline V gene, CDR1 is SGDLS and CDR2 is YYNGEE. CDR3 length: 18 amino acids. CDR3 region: CASSVVPSTSGSGFEQFF. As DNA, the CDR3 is TGTGCCAGCAGCGTAGTCCCATCAACTAGCGGGAGCGGGTTTGAGCAGTTCTTC. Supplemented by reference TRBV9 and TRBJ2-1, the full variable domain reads DSGVTQTPKHLITATGQRVTLRCSPRSGDLSVYWYQQSLDQGLQFLIQYYNGEERAKGNILERFSAQQFPDLHSELNLSSLELGDSALYFCASSVVPSTSGSGFEQFFGPGTRLTVL.

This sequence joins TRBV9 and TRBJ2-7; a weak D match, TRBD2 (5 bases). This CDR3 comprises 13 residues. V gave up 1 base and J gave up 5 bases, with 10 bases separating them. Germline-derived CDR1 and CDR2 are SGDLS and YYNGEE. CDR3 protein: CASSVTGSDEQYF. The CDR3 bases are TGTGCCAGCAGCGTAACGGGGAGTGACGAGCAGTACTTC. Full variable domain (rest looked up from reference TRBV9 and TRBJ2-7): DSGVTQTPKHLITATGQRVTLRCSPRSGDLSVYWYQQSLDQGLQFLIQYYNGEERAKGNILERFSAQQFPDLHSELNLSSLELGDSALYFCASSVTGSDEQYFGPGTRLTVT.

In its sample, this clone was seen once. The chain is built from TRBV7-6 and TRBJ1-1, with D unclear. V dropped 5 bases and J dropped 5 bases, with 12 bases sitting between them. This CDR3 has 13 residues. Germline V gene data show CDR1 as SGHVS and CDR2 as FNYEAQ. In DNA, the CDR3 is TGTGCCAGCAGCCCCCTTCCTCAAACTGAAGCTTTCTTT. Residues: CASSPLPQTEAFF.

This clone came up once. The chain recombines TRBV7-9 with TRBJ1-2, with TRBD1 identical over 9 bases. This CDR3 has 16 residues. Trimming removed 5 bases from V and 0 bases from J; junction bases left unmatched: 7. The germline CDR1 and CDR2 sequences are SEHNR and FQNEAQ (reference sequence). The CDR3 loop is CASSQNRGRANYGYTF. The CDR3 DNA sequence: TGTGCCAGCAGCCAAAACAGGGGGCGAGCTAACTATGGCTACACCTTC.

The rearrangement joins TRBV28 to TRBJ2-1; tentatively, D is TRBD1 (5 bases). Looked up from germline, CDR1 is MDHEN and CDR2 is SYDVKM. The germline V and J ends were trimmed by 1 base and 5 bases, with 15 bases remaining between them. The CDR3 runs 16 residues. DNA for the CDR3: TGTGCCAGCAGTTTATTTGGACAAGTTCTAGACAATGAGCAGTTCTTC. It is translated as CASSLFGQVLDNEQFF.

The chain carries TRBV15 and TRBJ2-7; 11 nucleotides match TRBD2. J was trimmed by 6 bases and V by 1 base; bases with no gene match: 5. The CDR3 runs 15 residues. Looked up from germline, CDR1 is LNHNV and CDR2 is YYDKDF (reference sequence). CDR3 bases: TGTGCCACCAGCAGAGCTACTAGCGGGAGTGCCGAGCAGTACTTC. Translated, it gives CATSRATSGSAEQYF.

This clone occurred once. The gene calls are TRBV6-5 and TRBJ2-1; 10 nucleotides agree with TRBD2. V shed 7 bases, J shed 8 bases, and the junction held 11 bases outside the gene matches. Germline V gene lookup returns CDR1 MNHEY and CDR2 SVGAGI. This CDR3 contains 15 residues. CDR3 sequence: CASIQRGLAGDEQFF. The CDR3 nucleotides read TGTGCCAGCATCCAACGAGGGCTAGCGGGAGATGAGCAGTTCTTC.

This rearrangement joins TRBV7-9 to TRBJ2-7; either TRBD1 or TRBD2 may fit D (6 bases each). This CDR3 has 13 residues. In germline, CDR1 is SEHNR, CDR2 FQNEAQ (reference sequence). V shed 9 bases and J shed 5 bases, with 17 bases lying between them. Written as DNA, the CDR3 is TGTGCCAGTGGGGGGCTGGAGATTCACGAGCAGTACGTC. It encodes CASGGLEIHEQYV.

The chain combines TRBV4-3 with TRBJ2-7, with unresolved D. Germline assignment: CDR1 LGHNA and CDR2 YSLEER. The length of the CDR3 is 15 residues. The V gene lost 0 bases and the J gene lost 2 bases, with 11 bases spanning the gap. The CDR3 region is CASSQDSGRAYEQYF. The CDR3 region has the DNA TGCGCCAGCAGCCAAGATTCCGGCAGAGCCTACGAGCAGTACTTC.

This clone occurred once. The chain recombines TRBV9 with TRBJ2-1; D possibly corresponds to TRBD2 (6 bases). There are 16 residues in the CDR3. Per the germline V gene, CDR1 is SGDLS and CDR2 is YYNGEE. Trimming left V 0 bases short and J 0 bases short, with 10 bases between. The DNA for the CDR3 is TGTGCCAGCAGCGTAGACGAAGCGGGCTCCTACAATGAGCAGTTCTTC. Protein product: CASSVDEAGSYNEQFF.